This T cell receptor beta chain was captured by sequencing in a study of low-dose radiotherapy and immunotherapy resistance in tumors. This CDR3 has 15 amino acids. Trimming at V came to 5 bases and at J to 1 base, leaving 2 bases not matched to a gene. Looked up from germline, CDR1 is SGHRS and CDR2 is YFSETQ. In this sample, this clonotype turned up many times. Covering alpha and beta chains, TRAV- and TRBV-specific primers were used for the first-strand cDNA. TCR amplification involved about 21 PCR cycles with a constant-region primer and V-primer adapter. Researchers amplified the isolated mRNA using in vitro transcription. TCRdb used MiXCR to reprocess the reads, holding one entry per CDR3 protein. The data hold about 91,000 distinct CDR3 sequences, with 20% to 25% observed a single time. Indicated time point: after trial treatment. Treatment denoted: LDRT plus nivolumab, ipilimumab, low-dose cyclophosphamide and aspirin (RACIN trial). The treatment that donors received included nivolumab, ipilimumab, aspirin, low-dose cyclophosphamide and low-dose radiotherapy.

The material was PBMCs, obtained after low-dose radiotherapy plus immunotherapy. This TCR came from a female donor with ovarian cancer. The chain uses TRBV5-1 and TRBJ2-1; TRBD1 matches at 11 bases. CDR3 in DNA: TGCGCCAGCAGGGGACAGGGGGAATCCTACAATGAGCAGTTCTTC. Translating gives CASRGQGESYNEQFF.